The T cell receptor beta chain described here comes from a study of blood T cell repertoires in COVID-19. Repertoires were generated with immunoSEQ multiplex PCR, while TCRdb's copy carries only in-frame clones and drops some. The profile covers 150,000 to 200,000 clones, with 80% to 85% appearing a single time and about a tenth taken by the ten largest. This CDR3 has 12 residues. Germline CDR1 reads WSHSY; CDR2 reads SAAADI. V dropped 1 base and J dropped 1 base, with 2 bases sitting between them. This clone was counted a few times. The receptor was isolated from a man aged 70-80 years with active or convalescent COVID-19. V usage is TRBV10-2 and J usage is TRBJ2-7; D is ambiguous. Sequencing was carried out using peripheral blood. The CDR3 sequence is CASSELSYEQYF. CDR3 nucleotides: TGCGCCAGCAGTGAGTTATCCTACGAGCAGTACTTC.